Below are 30 T cell receptor beta chains sequenced from a single sample in a study of blood T cells in healthy people across ages. For the second PCR, which ran for about 6 to 11 cycles, a sample-barcoded 5' primer and a J-beta primer mix were used. One entry per CDR3 protein results from TCRdb running MiXCR on the 5' RACE reads. Among 800,000 to 1,000,000 distinct CDR3 sequences listed, 40% to 60% were seen once. Sample: blood. All receptors come from a man aged 25-45 years in good health.

The chain combines TRBV28 with TRBJ2-5; TRBD2 aligns across 10 bases. Germline lookup yields CDR1 MDHEN and CDR2 SYDVKM. The CDR3 contains 17 residues. The V segment lost 3 bases and the J segment 11 bases; nucleotides outside the gene matches: 18. The CDR3 loop is CASSLYTTSGVYNEQYF. The CDR3 DNA reads as TGTGCCAGCAGTTTGTATACCACTAGCGGGGTATACAATGAGCAGTACTTC. The full variable domain, its missing parts supplied by reference TRBV28 and TRBJ2-5, is DVKVTQSSRYLVKRTGEKVFLECVQDMDHENMFWYRQDPGLGLRLIYFSYDVKMKEKGDIPEGYSVSREKKERFSLILESASTNQTSMYLCASSLYTTSGVYNEQYFGPGTRLLVL.

The chain carries TRBV12-3 or TRBV12-4 and TRBJ1-4; a weak D match, TRBD1 (5 bases). The CDR3 spans 15 residues. Trimming took off 7 bases at V and 10 bases at J, with 22 bases between the two ends. This CDR3 is CASTTGEATGTKLFF. CDR3 bases: TGTGCCAGCACCACTGGGGAGGCCACCGGGACAAAACTGTTTTTT.

This clonotype showed up just a few times. The V and J genes are TRBV13 and TRBJ2-6; D possibly matches TRBD1 or TRBD2 (7 bases each). Per germline, CDR1 PRHDT and CDR2 FYEKMQ (reference sequence). This CDR3 region has 16 residues. V gave up 7 bases and J gave up 5 bases, with 18 bases separating them. The CDR3 nucleotides read TGTGCCAGCAAAACCAGGGGGGGGACAAGGGCCAACGTCCTGACTTTC. Encoded protein: CASKTRGGTRANVLTF.

V gene TRBV5-7 combines with J gene TRBJ2-3; 7 bases map to TRBD2. TRBV5-7 is known as an ORF, though its function is uncertain. V lost 4 bases, J lost 4 bases, and 9 bases stayed unmatched. The CDR3 has 15 amino acids. CDR3 loop: CASSPGGVAADTQYF. In nucleotides, the CDR3 is TGTGCCAGCAGCCCGGGAGGTGTGGCCGCAGATACGCAGTATTTT.

The chain carries TRBV6-5 and TRBJ2-5; no clear D. The CDR3 sequence is 14 residues long. Germline CDR1 is MNHEY and CDR2 is SVGAGI. V was shortened by 4 bases and J by 0 bases, with 9 bases between the two germline ends. The CDR3 spells CASSSGRHQETQYF. Written as DNA, the CDR3 is TGTGCCAGCAGTTCCGGACGCCACCAAGAGACCCAGTACTTC.

This clonotype was counted between two and nine times. The rearrangement links TRBV7-6 to TRBJ1-5, with a weak D call TRBD1 (6 bases). The CDR3 totals 18 residues. Germline V CDR1 and CDR2: SGHVS, FNYEAQ. With 1 base removed from V and 0 bases from J, the gap between germline ends came to 16 bases. The CDR3 nucleotides are TGTGCCAGCAGCTTAGAGGACAGCCGAACATATAGCAATCAGCCCCAGCATTTT. This sequence encodes CASSLEDSRTYSNQPQHF.

This chain links TRBV14 with TRBJ1-2; D gene ambiguous. This CDR3 region has 16 residues. Germline V CDR1 and CDR2: SGHDN, FVKESK. Trimming removed 0 bases from V and 3 bases from J, with 14 bases in between. The CDR3 DNA sequence: TGTGCCAGCAGCCAAGAAGGTGTCGGGAAGTACTATGGCTACACCTTC. Its translation: CASSQEGVGKYYGYTF.

This chain joins TRBV21-1 and TRBJ2-3; the table gives TRBD2 as D, unverified against the DNA. TRBV21-1 has pseudogene status. This CDR3 contains 14 residues. This CDR3 is CASTTSGRTDTQYF. Here the CDR3 DNA reads TGTGCCAGCACCACTAGCGGCCGCACAGATACGCAGTATTTT.

The sample holds a few counts of this clonotype. The chain is built from TRBV20-1 and TRBJ2-3, with D possibly TRBD1 on 5 matching bases. CDR1 and CDR2 from the germline V gene are DFQATT and SNEGSKA (reference sequence). Trimming shortened V by 5 bases and J by 4 bases, and 16 bases separated the two germline ends. The CDR3 has 14 amino acids. The CDR3 bases are TGCAGTGCTCGCGACGTCTGGGGCGCAGATACGCAGTATTTT. Amino acid sequence: CSARDVWGADTQYF.

In its sample, this clonotype was seen a few times. V is TRBV29-1 and J is TRBJ2-7, with 8 bases lining up with TRBD1. The CDR3 totals 11 residues. Unmatched junction bases numbered 5, after V lost 7 bases and J lost 6 bases. Germline-derived CDR1 and CDR2 are SQVTM and ANQGSEA. CDR3 protein: CSARTGFEQYF. In nucleotides, the CDR3 is TGCAGCGCCCGGACAGGGTTCGAGCAGTACTTC.

There are a few counts of this clonotype. V is TRBV29-1 and J is TRBJ2-7; perhaps TRBD1 as D (9 bases). This CDR3 contains 13 residues. The germline gives CDR1 SQVTM, CDR2 ANQGSEA. Trimming cost V 6 bases and J 3 bases, with 15 bases left between them. The CDR3 here is CSVGTGTSYEQYF. CDR3 coding DNA: TGCAGCGTCGGGACAGGGACTAGCTACGAGCAGTACTTC.

This clonotype has only a few counts. The V call is TRBV29-1, the J call TRBJ2-1; tentatively, D is TRBD1 (5 bases). The CDR3 has 13 residues. Trimming shortened V by 4 bases and J by 5 bases, and 12 bases separated the two germline ends. CDR1 SQVTM and CDR2 ANQGSEA come from the germline V gene. CDR3 residues: CSVGPRADNEQFF. CDR3 nucleotides: TGCAGCGTTGGGCCCAGGGCTGACAATGAGCAGTTCTTC.

This clonotype was counted at least ten times. The rearrangement uses TRBV10-3 and TRBJ2-7; 9 bases line up with TRBD1. CDR1 ENHRY and CDR2 SYGVKD come from the germline V gene. V lost 0 bases to trimming and J lost 5 bases; unmatched junction nucleotides: 5. This CDR3 comprises 15 residues. The CDR3 coding sequence is TGTGCCATCAGTGAGTCACAGGACAGGGGACACGAGCAGTACTTC. Amino acid sequence: CAISESQDRGHEQYF.

V gene TRBV20-1 combines with J gene TRBJ1-2; perhaps TRBD1 as D (5 bases). The CDR3 has 15 residues. V lost 4 bases, J lost 2 bases, and 17 bases lay in between. CDR1 DFQATT and CDR2 SNEGSKA come from the germline V gene (reference sequence). CDR3 sequence: CSAMPPMGGNYGYTF. In nucleotides, the CDR3 is TGCAGTGCTATGCCCCCGATGGGGGGGAACTATGGCTACACCTTC.

This rearrangement joins TRBV4-1 to TRBJ2-3; 10 bases are a match to TRBD2. Germline lookup yields CDR1 MGHRA and CDR2 YSYEKL. The CDR3 totals 16 residues. V dropped 4 bases and J dropped 4; count of bases not matched to a gene: 8. CDR3 amino acids: CASSLGRLAGADTQYF. CDR3 DNA: TGCGCCAGCAGCCTAGGTAGGCTAGCGGGGGCAGATACGCAGTATTTT.

V gene TRBV9 combines with J gene TRBJ2-5; D unresolved. From germline, CDR1 is SGDLS and CDR2 YYNGEE. There are 15 residues in the CDR3. V gave up 4 bases and J gave up 11 bases, with 24 bases separating them. The CDR3 reads CASSPPGLQLNEQYF. In DNA form, the CDR3 reads TGTGCCAGCAGCCCCCCCGGTTTACAGCTCAATGAGCAGTACTTC.

This chain links TRBV7-2 with TRBJ2-5, with D perhaps TRBD1 or TRBD2 (7 bases each). With the DNA end fitting TRBJ2-7 better, the J assignment may be wrong. The CDR3 is made up of 15 amino acids. Germline CDR1 is SGHTA and CDR2 is FQGNSA. The chain's CDR3 is CASTMGGTAFYEQYF. In nucleotides, the CDR3 is TGTGCCAGCACCATGGGGGGGACAGCCTTCTACGAGCAGTACTTC.

The chain joins TRBV20-1 to TRBJ1-6; D is ambiguous. The germline V and J ends were trimmed by 0 bases and 0 bases, with 12 bases remaining between them. CDR3 length equals 17 residues. The germline CDR1 and CDR2 sequences are DFQATT and SNEGSKA (reference sequence). CDR3 nucleotides: TGCAGTGCTAGAGATGCGAAAACGAGCTCCTATAATTCACCCCTCCACTTT. As protein: CSARDAKTSSYNSPLHF.

J is TRBJ1-5 and V is TRBV4-1, with D tentatively TRBD1 (5 bases). Germline CDR1 MGHRA, CDR2 YSYEKL. The CDR3 has 15 residues. V was trimmed by 6 bases and J by 0 bases, leaving 12 bases between them. CDR3 nucleotides: TGCGCCAGCAGTCTGACAGCTTTTAGCAATCAGCCCCAGCATTTT. Translating it yields CASSLTAFSNQPQHF.

This clonotype was recorded a few times. The chain couples TRBV7-2 to TRBJ2-3, with D perhaps given as TRBD1 or TRBD2 (5 bases each). The V gene's germline CDR1 is SGHTA and CDR2 FQGNSA. Between the trimmed V and J ends, which lost 1 base and 0 bases, there was a span of 11 bases. The CDR3 length is 16 residues. The CDR3 here is CASSLGGAGSTDTQYF. The CDR3 nucleotides read TGTGCCAGCAGCTTAGGAGGGGCAGGGAGCACAGATACGCAGTATTTT.

The V call is TRBV7-9, the J call TRBJ2-7; TRBD1 matches at 7 bases. The V segment lost 2 bases and the J segment 1 base; nucleotides outside the gene matches: 8. The CDR3 extends over 16 amino acids. CDR1 is SEHNR, CDR2 FQNEAQ, per germline (reference sequence). The CDR3 is CASSLSQGLKSYEQYF. CDR3 bases: TGTGCCAGCAGCTTATCACAGGGGCTAAAATCCTACGAGCAGTACTTC.

V is TRBV11-2 and J is TRBJ2-5; 11 bases map to TRBD2. The V gene end was trimmed by 3 bases and the J gene end by 3 bases; junction bases not matched to a gene: 3. The germline gives CDR1 SGHAT, CDR2 FQNNGV. CDR3 length: 15 residues. As DNA, the CDR3 is TGTGCCAGCAGCTTCCCGGGACTAGCGGAAGAGACCCAGTACTTC. It is translated as CASSFPGLAEETQYF.

This clonotype has only a few counts. V gene TRBV29-1 combines with J gene TRBJ1-2; 8 nucleotides align to TRBD1. Trimming cost V 8 bases and J 4 bases; bases outside gene matches: 12. This CDR3 contains 14 residues. Germline-derived CDR1 and CDR2 are SQVTM and ANQGSEA. CDR3 sequence: CSFSENTGGYGYTF. The CDR3 DNA is TGCAGCTTTTCGGAAAATACAGGGGGCTATGGCTACACCTTC. Filled out from reference TRBV29-1 and TRBJ1-2, the complete variable domain reads SAVISQKPSRDICQRGTSLTIQCQVDSQVTMMFWYRQQPGQSLTLIATANQGSEATYESGFVIDKFPISRPNLTFSTLTVSNMSPEDSSIYLCSFSENTGGYGYTFGSGTRLTVV.

J is TRBJ2-2 and V is TRBV20-1; D is possibly TRBD1 or TRBD2 (5 bases each). V lost 3 bases and J lost 2, with 13 bases in between. Germline CDR1 reads DFQATT; CDR2 reads SNEGSKA (reference sequence). This CDR3 spans 15 amino acids. The CDR3 DNA reads TGCAGTGCTAGTCCCCCAGGGAGAAACACCGGGGAGCTGTTTTTT. The encoded protein is CSASPPGRNTGELFF.

This clonotype was picked up a small number of times. The chain combines TRBV7-8 with TRBJ1-5, with D maybe TRBD1 (6 bases). Per germline, CDR1 SGHVS and CDR2 FQNEAQ. This CDR3 has 15 amino acids. With 2 bases removed from V and 3 bases from J, the gap between germline ends came to 11 bases. The CDR3 DNA reads TGTGCCAGCAGCTTATCCCGGACAGACAATCAGCCCCAGCATTTT. Residues: CASSLSRTDNQPQHF.

The chain joins TRBV4-1 to TRBJ2-7; TRBD2 aligns across 11 bases. CDR1 and CDR2 from the germline V gene are MGHRA and YSYEKL. The V gene end was trimmed by 4 bases and the J gene end by 7 bases; junction bases not matched to a gene: 6. This CDR3 region has 14 residues. For the CDR3, the DNA is TGCGCCAGCAGCCGACTAGCGGGATCTCGTGAGCAGTACTTC. Translation gives CASSRLAGSREQYF.

The rearrangement links TRBV12-3 or TRBV12-4 to TRBJ2-3; D is undetermined. The CDR3 runs to 14 residues. V dropped 11 bases and J dropped 2 bases, with 17 bases sitting between them. CDR3: CACLRGLATDTQYF. The CDR3 DNA sequence: TGTGCCTGCCTCCGAGGCCTTGCCACAGATACGCAGTATTTT.

This clonotype was observed a few times. The DNA for the CDR3 is TGTGCCAGCAGTCTTTATGGGCCTACAGGGGGCACGCAGTATTTT. Its translation: CASSLYGPTGGTQYF. This chain joins TRBV12-3 or TRBV12-4 and TRBJ2-3; 9 bases map to TRBD1. V dropped 5 bases and J dropped 9; count of bases not matched to a gene: 12. The CDR3 consists of 15 residues.

The chain joins TRBV7-2 to TRBJ2-3; a possible D gene is TRBD2 (7 bases). This CDR3 is built from 15 residues. Germline V lookup: CDR1 SGHTA, CDR2 FQGNSA. Trimming left V 5 bases short and J 5 bases short, with 17 bases between. The CDR3: CASSPFAGARDTQYF. In nucleotides, the CDR3 is TGTGCCAGCAGCCCTTTTGCGGGGGCTCGAGATACGCAGTATTTT.

The chain combines TRBV4-3 with TRBJ2-7; 8 bases align to TRBD2. Trimming took 0 bases from V and 0 from J; bases not matched to a gene: 7. Germline loops: CDR1 LGHNA, CDR2 YSLEER. This CDR3 comprises 17 residues. The CDR3 coding sequence is TGCGCCAGCAGCCAAGATCTCGGGGGGGCCTCCTCCTACGAGCAGTACTTC. This encodes CASSQDLGGASSYEQYF.